The source of this T cell receptor beta chain is a study of CD8 T cells in ankylosing spondylitis. Points from the study as a whole: Characteristic of ankylosing spondylitis blood, it appeared, was a TCR beta motif comprising eight highly homologous variants. Relatively scarce in peripheral blood, disease-linked clones were CD8+. Researchers reportedly found disease-linked clones significantly enriched in matched ankylosing spondylitis synovial fluid. Certain motif variants had earlier been reported in reactive arthritis synovial fluid and blood.

This CDR3 has 12 amino acids. The germline V gene encodes CDR1 SQVTM and CDR2 ANQGSEA. Trimming shortened V by 6 bases and J by 3 bases, and 11 bases separated the two germline ends. MiXCR was run by TCRdb on the 5' RACE reads, yielding one entry per CDR3 protein. The sample includes fewer than 550,000 distinct CDR3 sequences, over 4% seen only once; the top ten take under 4.5%. This clonotype was observed at least ten times. Its antigen is not known. Sample: blood, either unsorted or a sorted T cell fraction (not recorded which). The sequence was obtained from a male donor with ankylosing spondylitis. The chain carries TRBV29-1 and TRBJ1-2, with D hard to call. The CDR3 coding sequence is TGCAGCGTGTCCATGGCCTACTATGGCTACACCTTC. Residues: CSVSMAYYGYTF.